Detailed here is one TCR beta chain. What this receptor recognizes is not known. No base qualities exist here, and no much larger clone lies one base off it. Relative to germline, V is 4 bases shorter and J is 3 bases shorter, with 10 bases between their ends. The CDR3 numbers 14 residues from cysteine through phenylalanine. This entry keeps only the CDR3 DNA: 42 bases, framed from base 1. Sequences MNHNS (CDR1) and SASEGT (CDR2) are obtained from the germline V gene. The sample belongs to a study of naive and memory T cell subsets (TCRdb year 2017). Broadly, across the study: Sorted naive and memory T cell subsets from peripheral blood were analyzed in the study using a UMI-based, open-source pipeline for TCR alpha and beta sequencing. RNA was DNase-treated and reverse transcribed with TCR constant-region primers, mostly using SuperScript III. IgG serology results and the functional CMV T cell responses were in complete agreement. Broader findings and caveats from the paper: Naive repertoires, especially CD8, contained a few larger clonotypes, possibly memory cells re-expressing CD45RA. TCR abundance followed a power law with an exponent that was different for naive and memory subsets but consistent across the three individuals. Clonotypes were defined as single alpha or beta chain sequences, not paired alpha/beta receptors. RNA-based TCR counts may be influenced by expression changes linked to T cell activation and differentiation. Once error correction was done, more than 90% of naive TCR sequences showed up just once, which made the naive abundance distributions much steeper than those of the memory subsets. Gini index rose and Shannon and inverse Simpson diversity fell from naive through CM, EM and EMRA in both CD4 and CD8 cells. The repertoire findings for the naive and memory subsets could not be validated, as no ground truth was available.

The method behind the library was UMI-ligation and nested PCR. An equimolar mix of two oligonucleotides covering both TRBC1 and TRBC2 was used as the beta constant-region primer. Four rounds of PCR were used to amplify ligated cDNA, with nested alpha and beta constant-region primers being used together with the SP2 primer. A single-stranded oligonucleotide bearing the SP2 primer plus a 12-nucleotide UMI was ligated onto the 3' end of the cDNA by T4 RNA ligase 1. Incubation of the ligation reaction was carried out at 16 degrees C for about 20-25 hours. PCR2 was typically run as a SYBR Green qPCR and stopped at a predetermined threshold to prevent over-amplification. Agencourt AMPure XP magnetic beads were used for all purifications after the first. Libraries were quantified by Qubit and checked on a TapeStation, with a main peak expected near 650 bp. The pooled libraries were sequenced on an Illumina MiSeq using v2 2x251 paired-end kits, which usually yielded about 0.95-2 million reads per sample. Each sample was pooled at around 4.2 nM, and roughly 4.5-7.5% PhiX was included to help cluster recognition. The paper's data handling went like this. FASTQ reads processed by Demultiplexor were assigned V and J genes by Decombinator through tag matching that tolerated a single base-pair mismatch. By using UMIs, Collapsinator corrected both sequencing errors and the frequency errors caused by PCR heterogeneity. TCRs were translated and CDR3s were extracted from the conserved cysteine to the FGXG phenylalanine by CDR3Translator, with non-productive sequences being flagged. Repertoires were subsampled to equal numbers of UMI-defined TCRs before Gini, Shannon entropy and inverse Simpson indices were calculated. Within the linear range, a power law was fitted to clonotype abundance distributions using maximum likelihood. When run on a single naive CD8 sample, MIGEC and the pipeline yielded similar UMI counts, similar unique TCR numbers and similar clonal distributions. One analysis removed from the naive repertoire any naive TCRs that were also found in any memory subset from the same donor. A set of 7,322 CMV-associated CDR3 sequences, compiled from VDJdb and a published dataset, was used to search the repertoires. TCRdb took the public reads, trimmed them with fastp at Q25, ran MiXCR for clone calling and kept in-frame beta chains. Rows with a matching CDR3 protein are joined into one entry that keeps the most common DNA and genes. For this entry, the V and J calls and clone size follow TCRdb and not the study's own pipeline. Across this sample there are about 150,000 distinct CDR3 sequences, with roughly 22% seen only once. Less than 0.13% of the sample comes from the top ten.

From the second PCR step on, the TCR alpha and beta chain libraries were amplified in separate reactions. CMV status of each donor was established by measuring IFNgamma production from CD4+ T cells after fresh PBMCs were stimulated overnight with CMV viral lysate. CD4 T cells were positively selected with Miltenyi beads, followed by positive selection of CD8 T cells from the CD4-negative fraction. After staining for CD3, CD4, CD8, CD45RA, CD27 and a live/dead dye, cells were sorted on a BD Aria II into four subsets based on CD45RA and CD27. Blood came from a few healthy volunteers, each fractionated into CD4 and CD8 T cells and then into four differentiation subsets. Roughly 0.12 L of peripheral blood was taken from each donor, and PBMC were separated by density-gradient centrifugation on Ficoll-Paque PLUS. The sorted cells were lysed in RLT buffer, after which RNA was extracted using a Qiagen RNeasy kit and kept at -80 degrees C.

The chain couples TRBV6-1 to TRBJ2-1; D gene: possibly TRBD1, on 6 matching bases. This clonotype originated in a human donor in good health. What was sequenced was naive CD4+ T cells from blood. This specimen's cell subset or site label, interpreted: naive T cells, CD45RA high CD27+. The CDR3 in this case is CASSGRGYYNEQFF. The DNA sequence is TGTGCCAGCAGTGGAAGGGGGTACTACAATGAGCAGTTCTTC.